This T cell receptor (beta chain) was sequenced during a study of blood T cell repertoires in COVID-19. As for the study in general: Some COVID-19 samples were acute and others convalescent; all came from the United States, Italy and Spain.

In Seattle, patients joined the study during active infection and were tracked longitudinally. This table comes from immunoSEQ multiplex PCR, and its TCRdb copy is limited to in-frame clones, with some not included. The profile shows hundreds of thousands of clones, about nine tenths of them singletons. This CDR3 is built from 14 residues. V dropped 4 bases and J dropped 2 bases, with 9 bases sitting between them. The V gene's germline CDR1 is LGHNA and CDR2 YNFKEQ. Sample: peripheral blood. The J gene is TRBJ1-5, the V gene TRBV4-2; a possible D gene is TRBD1 (6 bases). This TCR came from a woman in her 70s with COVID-19, enrolled during active disease. In DNA, the CDR3 is TGTGCCAGCAGCCTGTCAGGGGGCAATCAGCCCCAGCATTTT. As protein: CASSLSGGNQPQHF.